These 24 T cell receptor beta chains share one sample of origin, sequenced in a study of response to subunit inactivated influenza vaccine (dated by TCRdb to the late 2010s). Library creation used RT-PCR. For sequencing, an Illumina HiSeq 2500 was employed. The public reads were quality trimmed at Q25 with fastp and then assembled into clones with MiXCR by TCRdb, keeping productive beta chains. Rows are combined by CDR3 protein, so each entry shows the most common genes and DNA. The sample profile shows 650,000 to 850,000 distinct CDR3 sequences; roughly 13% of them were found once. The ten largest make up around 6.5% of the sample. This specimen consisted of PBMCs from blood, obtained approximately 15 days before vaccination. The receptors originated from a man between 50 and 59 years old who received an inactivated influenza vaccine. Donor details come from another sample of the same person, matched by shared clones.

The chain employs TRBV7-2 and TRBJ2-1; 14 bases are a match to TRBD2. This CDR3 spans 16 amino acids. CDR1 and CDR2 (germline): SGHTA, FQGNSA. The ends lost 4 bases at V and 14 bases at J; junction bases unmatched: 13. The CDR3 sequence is CASSSLLGLAGAIEFF. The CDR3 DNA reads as TGTGCCAGCAGCTCTCTCTTGGGACTAGCGGGAGCGATTGAGTTCTTC.

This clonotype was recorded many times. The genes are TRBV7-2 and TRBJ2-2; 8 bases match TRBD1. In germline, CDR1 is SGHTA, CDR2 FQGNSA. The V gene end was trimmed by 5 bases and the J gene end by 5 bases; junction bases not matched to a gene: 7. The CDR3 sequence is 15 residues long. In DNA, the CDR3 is TGTGCCAGCAGCAGCGGACAGGGAAATACCGGGGAGCTGTTTTTT. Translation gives CASSSGQGNTGELFF.

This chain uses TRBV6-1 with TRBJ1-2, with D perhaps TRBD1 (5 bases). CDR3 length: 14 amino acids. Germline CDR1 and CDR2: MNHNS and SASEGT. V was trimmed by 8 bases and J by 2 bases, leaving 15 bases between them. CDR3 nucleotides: TGTGCCAGCGGCCGGGACGGGAAAAACTATGGCTACACCTTC. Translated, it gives CASGRDGKNYGYTF.

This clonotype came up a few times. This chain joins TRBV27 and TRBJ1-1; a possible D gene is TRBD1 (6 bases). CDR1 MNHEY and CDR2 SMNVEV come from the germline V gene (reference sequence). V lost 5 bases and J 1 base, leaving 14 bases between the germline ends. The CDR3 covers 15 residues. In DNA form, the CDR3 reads TGTGCCAGCAGTACCGGGACAATCCCGAACACTGAAGCTTTCTTT. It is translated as CASSTGTIPNTEAFF.

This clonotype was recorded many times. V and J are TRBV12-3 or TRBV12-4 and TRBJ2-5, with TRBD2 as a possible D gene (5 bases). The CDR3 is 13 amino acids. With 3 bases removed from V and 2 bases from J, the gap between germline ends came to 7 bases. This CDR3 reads CASSFTGQETQYF. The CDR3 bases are TGTGCCAGCAGTTTTACGGGGCAAGAGACCCAGTACTTC.

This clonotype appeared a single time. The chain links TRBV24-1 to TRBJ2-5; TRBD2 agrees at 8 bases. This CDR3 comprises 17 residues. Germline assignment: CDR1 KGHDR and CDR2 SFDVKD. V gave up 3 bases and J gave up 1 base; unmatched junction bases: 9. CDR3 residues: CATSDPRVAGLQETQYF. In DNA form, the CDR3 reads TGTGCCACCAGTGATCCCCGAGTAGCGGGGCTCCAAGAGACCCAGTACTTC.

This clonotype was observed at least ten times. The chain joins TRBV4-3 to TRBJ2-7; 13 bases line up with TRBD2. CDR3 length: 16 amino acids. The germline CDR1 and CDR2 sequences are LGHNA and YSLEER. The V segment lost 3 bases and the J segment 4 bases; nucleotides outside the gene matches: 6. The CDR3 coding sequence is TGCGCCAGCAGCCAGGTACTAGCGGGAGGGCCGTACGAGCAGTACTTC. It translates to CASSQVLAGGPYEQYF.

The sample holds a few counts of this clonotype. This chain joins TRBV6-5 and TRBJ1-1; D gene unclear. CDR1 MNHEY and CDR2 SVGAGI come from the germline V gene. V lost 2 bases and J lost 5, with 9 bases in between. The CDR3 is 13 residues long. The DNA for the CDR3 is TGTGCCAGCAGTTACGGGGAAGGGACTGAAGCTTTCTTT. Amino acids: CASSYGEGTEAFF.

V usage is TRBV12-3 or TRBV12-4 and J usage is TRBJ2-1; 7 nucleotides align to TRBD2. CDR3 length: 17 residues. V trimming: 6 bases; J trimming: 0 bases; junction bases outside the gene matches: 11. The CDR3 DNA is TGTGCCAGCAGGGGACTATGGCGGGAGAGCTCCTACAATGAGCAGTTCTTC. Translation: CASRGLWRESSYNEQFF.

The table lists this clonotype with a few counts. CDR3 nucleotide sequence: TGTGCCATCAGTGAGGGGACTAACACAGATACGCAGTATTTT. This translates into CAISEGTNTDTQYF. This chain connects TRBV10-3 to TRBJ2-3; 7 nucleotides match TRBD2. The germline gives CDR1 ENHRY, CDR2 SYGVKD. The CDR3 length is 14 residues. V trimming: 2 bases; J trimming: 2 bases; junction bases outside the gene matches: 1.

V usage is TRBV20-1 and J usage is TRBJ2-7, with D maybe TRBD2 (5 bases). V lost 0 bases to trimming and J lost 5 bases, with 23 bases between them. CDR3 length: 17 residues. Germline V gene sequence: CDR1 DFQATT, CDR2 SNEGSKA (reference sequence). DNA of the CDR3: TGCAGTGCTAGAGATCAGGCTGGAGAGGGCTTCGTCGACGAGCAGTACTTC. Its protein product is CSARDQAGEGFVDEQYF.

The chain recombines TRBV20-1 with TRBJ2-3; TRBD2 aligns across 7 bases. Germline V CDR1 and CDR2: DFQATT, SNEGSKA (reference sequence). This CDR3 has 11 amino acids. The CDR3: CSGRRTDTQYF. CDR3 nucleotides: TGCAGCGGGAGGAGAACAGATACGCAGTATTTT.

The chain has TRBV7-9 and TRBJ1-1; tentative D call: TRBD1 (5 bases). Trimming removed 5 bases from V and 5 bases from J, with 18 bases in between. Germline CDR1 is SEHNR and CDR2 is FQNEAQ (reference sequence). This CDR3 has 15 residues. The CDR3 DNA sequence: TGTGCCAGCAGCCCACGGTTGGGGACCGATACTGAAGCTTTCTTT. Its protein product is CASSPRLGTDTEAFF.

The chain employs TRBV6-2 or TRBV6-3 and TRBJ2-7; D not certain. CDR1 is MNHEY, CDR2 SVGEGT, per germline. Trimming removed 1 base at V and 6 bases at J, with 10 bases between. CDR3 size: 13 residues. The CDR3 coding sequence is TGTGCCAGCAGTTACTTAAGGAGTGGCGAGCAGTACTTC. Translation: CASSYLRSGEQYF.

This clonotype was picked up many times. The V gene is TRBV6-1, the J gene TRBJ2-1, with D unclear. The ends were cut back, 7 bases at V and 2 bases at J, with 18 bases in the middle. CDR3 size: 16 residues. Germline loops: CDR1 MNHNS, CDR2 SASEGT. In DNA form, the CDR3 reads TGTGCCAGCACCAATGACAAGGGCAACGCCTACAATGAGCAGTTCTTC. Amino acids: CASTNDKGNAYNEQFF.

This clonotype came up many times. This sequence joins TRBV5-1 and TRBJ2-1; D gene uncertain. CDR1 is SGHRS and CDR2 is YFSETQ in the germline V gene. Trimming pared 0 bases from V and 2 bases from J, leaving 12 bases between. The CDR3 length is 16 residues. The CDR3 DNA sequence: TGCGCCAGCAGCTTGGACCCCGGACGGCCCTACAATGAGCAGTTCTTC. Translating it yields CASSLDPGRPYNEQFF.

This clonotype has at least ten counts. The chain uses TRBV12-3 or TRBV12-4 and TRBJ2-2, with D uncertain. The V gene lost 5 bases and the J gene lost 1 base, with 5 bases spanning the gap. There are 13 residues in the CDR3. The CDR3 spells CASSPGNTGELFF. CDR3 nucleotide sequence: TGTGCCAGCAGTCCCGGGAACACCGGGGAGCTGTTTTTT.

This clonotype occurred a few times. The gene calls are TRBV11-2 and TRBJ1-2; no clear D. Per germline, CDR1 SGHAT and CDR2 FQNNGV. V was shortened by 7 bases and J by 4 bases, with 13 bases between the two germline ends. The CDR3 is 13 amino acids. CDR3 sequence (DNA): TGTGCCAGCAACAATCGGCGGGTCTATGGCTACACCTTC. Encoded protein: CASNNRRVYGYTF.

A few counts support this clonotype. This CDR3 reads CASSLTTGSYSNQPQHF. In DNA, the CDR3 is TGTGCCAGCAGTTTAACGACGGGATCCTATAGCAATCAGCCCCAGCATTTT. The chain employs TRBV12-3 or TRBV12-4 and TRBJ1-5; D gene ambiguous. The CDR3 totals 17 residues. V lost 2 bases to trimming and J lost 0 bases, with 14 bases between them.

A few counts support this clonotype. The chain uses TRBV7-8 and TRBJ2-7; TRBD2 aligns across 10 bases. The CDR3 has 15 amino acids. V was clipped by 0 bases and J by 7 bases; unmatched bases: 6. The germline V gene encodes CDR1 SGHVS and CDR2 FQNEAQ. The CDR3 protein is CASSLAGTSVGEQYF. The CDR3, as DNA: TGTGCCAGCAGCTTAGCCGGGACTAGCGTAGGTGAGCAGTACTTC.

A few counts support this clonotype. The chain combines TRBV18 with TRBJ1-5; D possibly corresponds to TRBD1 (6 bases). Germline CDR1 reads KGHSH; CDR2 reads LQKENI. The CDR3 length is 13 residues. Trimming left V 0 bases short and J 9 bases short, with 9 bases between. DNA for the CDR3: TGTGCCAGCTCACCACCAACAGGGCGGCCCCAGCATTTT. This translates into CASSPPTGRPQHF.

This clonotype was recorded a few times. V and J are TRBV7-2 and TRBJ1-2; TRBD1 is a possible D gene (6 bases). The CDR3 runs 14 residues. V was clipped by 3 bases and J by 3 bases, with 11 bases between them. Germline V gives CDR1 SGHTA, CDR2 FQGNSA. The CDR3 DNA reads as TGTGCCAGCAGCTTTGGAGGGGGGGACTATGGCTACACCTTC. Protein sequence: CASSFGGGDYGYTF. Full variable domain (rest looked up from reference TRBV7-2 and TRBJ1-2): GAGVSQSPSNKVTEKGKDVELRCDPISGHTALYWYRQSLGQGLEFLIYFQGNSAPDKSGLPSDRFSAERTGGSVSTLTIQRTQQEDSAVYLCASSFGGGDYGYTFGSGTRLTVV.

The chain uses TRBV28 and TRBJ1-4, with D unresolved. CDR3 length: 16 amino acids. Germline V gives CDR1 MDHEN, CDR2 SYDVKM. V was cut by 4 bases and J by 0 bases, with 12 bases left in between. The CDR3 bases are TGTGCCAGCAGTTCCGCAGGACCAGCAACTAATGAAAAACTGTTTTTT. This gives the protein CASSSAGPATNEKLFF.

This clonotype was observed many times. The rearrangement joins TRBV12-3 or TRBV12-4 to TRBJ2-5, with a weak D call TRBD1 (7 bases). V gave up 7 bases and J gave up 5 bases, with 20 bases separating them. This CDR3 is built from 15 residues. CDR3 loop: CASTRRAGGGETQYF. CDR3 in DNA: TGTGCCAGCACCCGACGGGCAGGAGGGGGCGAGACCCAGTACTTC.